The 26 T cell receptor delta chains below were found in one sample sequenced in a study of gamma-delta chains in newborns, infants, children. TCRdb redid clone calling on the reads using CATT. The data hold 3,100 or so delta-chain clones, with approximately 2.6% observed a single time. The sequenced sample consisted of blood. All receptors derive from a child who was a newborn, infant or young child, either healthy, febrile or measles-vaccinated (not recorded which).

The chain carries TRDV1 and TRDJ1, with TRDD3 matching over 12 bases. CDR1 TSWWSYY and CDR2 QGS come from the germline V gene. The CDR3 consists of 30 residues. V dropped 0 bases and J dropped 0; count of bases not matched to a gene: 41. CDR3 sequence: CALGELVSVPWRTPTVGTGGYLLYTDKLIF. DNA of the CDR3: TGTGCTCTTGGGGAACTAGTTTCCGTTCCTTGGCGAACTCCTACAGTAGGGACTGGGGGATACTTGCTGTACACCGATAAACTCATCTTT.

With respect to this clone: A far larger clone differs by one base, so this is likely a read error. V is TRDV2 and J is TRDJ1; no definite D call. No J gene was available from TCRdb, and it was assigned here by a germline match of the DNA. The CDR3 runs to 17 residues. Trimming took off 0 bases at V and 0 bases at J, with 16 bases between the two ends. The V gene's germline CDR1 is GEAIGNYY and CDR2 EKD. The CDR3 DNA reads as TGTGCCTGTGACACCTTGCTGCGGGGTGCGTACACCGATAAACTCATCTTT. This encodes CACDTLLRGAYTDKLIF.

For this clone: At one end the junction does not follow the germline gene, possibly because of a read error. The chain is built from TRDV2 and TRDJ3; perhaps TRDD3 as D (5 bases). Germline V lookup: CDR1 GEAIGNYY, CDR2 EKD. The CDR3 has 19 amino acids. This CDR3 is CAWDTGGARSSWDTRQMFF. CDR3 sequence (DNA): TGTGCCTGGGACACCGGGGGGGCCCGGAGCTCCTGGGACACCCGACAGATGTTTTTC.

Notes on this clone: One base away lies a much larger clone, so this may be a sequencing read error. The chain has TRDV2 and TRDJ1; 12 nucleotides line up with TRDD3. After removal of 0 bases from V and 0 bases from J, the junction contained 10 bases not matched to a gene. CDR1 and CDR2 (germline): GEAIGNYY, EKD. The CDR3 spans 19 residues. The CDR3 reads CACDTVRRLGDTHTDKLIF. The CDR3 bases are TGTGCCTGTGACACCGTAAGGAGACTGGGGGATACTCACACCGATAAACTCATCTTT.

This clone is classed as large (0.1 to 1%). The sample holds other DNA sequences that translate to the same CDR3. DNA of the CDR3: TGTGCCTGTGACCGCTTGGGGGATGAGTCCGATAAACTCATCTTT. It translates to CACDRLGDESDKLIF. The chain employs TRDV2 and TRDJ1; 8 nucleotides match TRDD3. CDR3 size: 15 residues. Germline trimming cut 3 bases from V and 3 bases from J; bases unmatched to any gene: 8. The germline V gene has CDR1 GEAIGNYY and CDR2 EKD.

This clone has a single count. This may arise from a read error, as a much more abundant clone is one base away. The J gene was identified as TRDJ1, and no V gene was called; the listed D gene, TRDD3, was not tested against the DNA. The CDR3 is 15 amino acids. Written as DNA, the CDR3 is TGTGCCCGTGATCCACTGGGGGATACCGCCGATAAACTCATCTTT. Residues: CARDPLGDTADKLIF.

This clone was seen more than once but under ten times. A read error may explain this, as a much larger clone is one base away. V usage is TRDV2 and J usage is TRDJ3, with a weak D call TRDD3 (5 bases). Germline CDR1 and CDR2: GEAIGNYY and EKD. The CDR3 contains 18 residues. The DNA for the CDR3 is TGTGCCTGTGACACCGCATACGGAAGCTCCCGGGACACCCGACAGATGTTTTTC. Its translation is CACDTAYGSSRDTRQMFF.

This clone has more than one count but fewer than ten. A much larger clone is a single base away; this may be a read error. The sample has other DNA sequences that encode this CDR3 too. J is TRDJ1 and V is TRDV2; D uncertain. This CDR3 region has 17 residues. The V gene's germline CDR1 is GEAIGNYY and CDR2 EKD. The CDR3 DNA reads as TGTGCCTGTGACACCCTCGTGCGGGGCCCGTACACCGATAAGCTCATCTTT. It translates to CACDTLVRGPYTDKLIF.

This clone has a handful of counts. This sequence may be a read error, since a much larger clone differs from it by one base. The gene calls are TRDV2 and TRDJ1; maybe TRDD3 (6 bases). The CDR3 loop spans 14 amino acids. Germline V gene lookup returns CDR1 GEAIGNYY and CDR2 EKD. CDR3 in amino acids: CARDTVGDSDKLIF. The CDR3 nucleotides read TGTGCCCGTGACACCGTCGGGGATTCCGATAAACTCATCTTT.

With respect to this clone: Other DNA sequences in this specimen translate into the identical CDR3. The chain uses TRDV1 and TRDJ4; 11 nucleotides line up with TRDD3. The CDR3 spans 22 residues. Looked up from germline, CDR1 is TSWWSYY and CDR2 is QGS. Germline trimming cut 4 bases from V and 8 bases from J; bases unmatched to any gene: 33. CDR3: CALGATRLLPSGLGDTAEALIF. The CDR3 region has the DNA TGTGCTCTTGGGGCCACCCGGCTTCTCCCGTCTGGGCTGGGGGATACCGCCGAGGCTCTGATCTTT.

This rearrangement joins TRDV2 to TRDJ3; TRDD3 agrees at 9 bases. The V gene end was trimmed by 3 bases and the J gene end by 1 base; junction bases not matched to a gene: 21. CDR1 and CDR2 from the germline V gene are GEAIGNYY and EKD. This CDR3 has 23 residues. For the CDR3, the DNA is TGTGCCTGTGACTCCATTCCTTCCGACGTTCTGGGGGATGCTTCCTGGGACACCCGACAGATGTTTTTC. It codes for CACDSIPSDVLGDASWDTRQMFF.

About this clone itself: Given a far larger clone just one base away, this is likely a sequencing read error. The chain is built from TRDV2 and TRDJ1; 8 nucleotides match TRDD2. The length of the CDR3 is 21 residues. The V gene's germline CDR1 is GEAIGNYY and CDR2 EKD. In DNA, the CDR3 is TGTGCCTGTGACCCTCTTCCTACGGATGAGCCCGGGACTGGCCCCACCGATAAACCCATCTTT. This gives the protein CACDPLPTDEPGTGPTDKPIF.

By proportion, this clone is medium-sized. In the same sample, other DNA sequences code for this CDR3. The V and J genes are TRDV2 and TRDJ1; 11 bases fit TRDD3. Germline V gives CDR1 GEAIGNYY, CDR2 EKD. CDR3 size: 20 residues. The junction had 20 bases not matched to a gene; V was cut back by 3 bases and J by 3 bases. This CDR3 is CACDSLGPPRLGDTSDKLIF. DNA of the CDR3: TGTGCCTGTGACTCCCTCGGCCCGCCCCGGCTGGGGGATACTTCCGATAAACTCATCTTT.

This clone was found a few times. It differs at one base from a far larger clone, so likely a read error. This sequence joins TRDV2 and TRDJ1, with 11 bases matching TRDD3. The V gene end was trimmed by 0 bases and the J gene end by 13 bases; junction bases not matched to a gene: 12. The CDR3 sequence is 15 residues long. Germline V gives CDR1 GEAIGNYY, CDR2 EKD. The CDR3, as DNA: TGTGCCTGTGACACCGTAGAATGGGGGATACGCGAACCCATCTTT. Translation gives CACDTVEWGIREPIF.

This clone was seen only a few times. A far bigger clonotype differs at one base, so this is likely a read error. The CDR3 loop is CACDSIRGVLGDTPDTNKLIF. The CDR3 coding sequence is TGTGCCTGTGACTCTATACGCGGGGTACTGGGGGATACGCCTGACACCAATAAACTCATCTTT. The chain recombines TRDV2 with TRDJ1, with TRDD3 matching 13 bases. Per the germline V gene, CDR1 is GEAIGNYY and CDR2 is EKD. The CDR3 sequence is 21 residues long.

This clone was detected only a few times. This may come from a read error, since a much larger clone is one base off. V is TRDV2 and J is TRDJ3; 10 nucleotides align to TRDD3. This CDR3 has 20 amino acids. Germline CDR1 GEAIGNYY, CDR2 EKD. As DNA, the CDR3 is TGTGCCCGTGACACCTTGACTGGGGGATCCGACTCCTGGGACACCCGACAGATGTTTTTC. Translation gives CARDTLTGGSDSWDTRQMFF.

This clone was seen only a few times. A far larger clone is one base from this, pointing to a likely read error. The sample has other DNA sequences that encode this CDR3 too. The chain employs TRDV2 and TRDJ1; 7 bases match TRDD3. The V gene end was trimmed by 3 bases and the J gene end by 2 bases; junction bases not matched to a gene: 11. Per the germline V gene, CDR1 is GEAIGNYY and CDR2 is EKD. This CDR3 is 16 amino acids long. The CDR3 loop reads CACDLLGATPTDKLIF. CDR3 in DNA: TGTGCCTGTGACTTGCTGGGGGCCACCCCAACCGATAAACTCATCTTT.

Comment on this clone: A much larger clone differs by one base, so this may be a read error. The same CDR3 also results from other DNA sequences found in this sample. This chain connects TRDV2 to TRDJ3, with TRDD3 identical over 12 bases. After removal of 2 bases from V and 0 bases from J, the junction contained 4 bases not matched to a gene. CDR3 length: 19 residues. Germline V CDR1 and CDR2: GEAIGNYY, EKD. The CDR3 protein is CACDILGDTSSWDTRQMFF. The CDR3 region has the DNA TGTGCCTGTGACATACTGGGGGATACAAGCTCCTGGGACACCCGACAGATGTTTTTC.

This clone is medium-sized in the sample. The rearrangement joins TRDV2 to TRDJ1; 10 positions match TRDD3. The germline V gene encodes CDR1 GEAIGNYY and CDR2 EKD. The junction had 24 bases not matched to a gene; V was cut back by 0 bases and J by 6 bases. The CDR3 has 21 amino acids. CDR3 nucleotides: TGTGCCTGTGACACCGCAGAAAGGGGGATACGCGGTTTGTCTATAGGAAATAAACTCATCTTT. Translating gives CACDTAERGIRGLSIGNKLIF.

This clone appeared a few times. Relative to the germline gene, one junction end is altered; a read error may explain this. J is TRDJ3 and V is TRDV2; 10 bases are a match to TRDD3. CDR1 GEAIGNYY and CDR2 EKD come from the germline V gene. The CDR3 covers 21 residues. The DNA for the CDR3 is TGTGCCTGTGACGCTATAGATGGGGGATACCCGAGCTCCTGGGACACCCGACAGACGTTTTTC. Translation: CACDAIDGGYPSSWDTRQTFF.

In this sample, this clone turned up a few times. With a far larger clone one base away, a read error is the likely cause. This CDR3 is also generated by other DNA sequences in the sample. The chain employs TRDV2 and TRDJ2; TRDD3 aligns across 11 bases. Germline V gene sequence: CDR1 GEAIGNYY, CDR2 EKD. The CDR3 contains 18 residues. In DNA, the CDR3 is TGTGCCTGTGACCGACTGGGGGATATACCAGCTTTGACAGCACAACTCTTCTTC. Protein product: CACDRLGDIPALTAQLFF.

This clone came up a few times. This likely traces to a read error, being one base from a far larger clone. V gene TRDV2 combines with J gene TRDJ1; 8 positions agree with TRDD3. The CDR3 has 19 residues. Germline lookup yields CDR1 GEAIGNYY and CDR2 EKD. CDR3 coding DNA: TGTGCCTGTGACCCAGTTTCGGCCCCTGGGGGAGATTACACCGATAGACTCATCTTT. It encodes CACDPVSAPGGDYTDRLIF.

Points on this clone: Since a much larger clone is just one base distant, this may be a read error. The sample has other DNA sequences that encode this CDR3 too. As DNA, the CDR3 is TGTGCCTGTGACCCACTAGGGGATACGCGGACCGATAAACTCATCTTT. Translated, it gives CACDPLGDTRTDKLIF. The chain recombines TRDV2 with TRDJ1, with 9 bases lining up with TRDD3. V trimming: 3 bases; J trimming: 2 bases; junction bases outside the gene matches: 9. The CDR3 runs 16 residues. Germline loops: CDR1 GEAIGNYY, CDR2 EKD.

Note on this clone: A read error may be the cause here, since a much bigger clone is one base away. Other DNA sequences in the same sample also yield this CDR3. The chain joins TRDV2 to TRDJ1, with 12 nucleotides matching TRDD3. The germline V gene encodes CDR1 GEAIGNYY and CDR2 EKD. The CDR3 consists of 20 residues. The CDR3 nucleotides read TGTGCATGTGACTCCGTGACTGGGGGATACCGGTCTAATCGACCCGATAAACTCATCTTT. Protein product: CACDSVTGGYRSNRPDKLIF.

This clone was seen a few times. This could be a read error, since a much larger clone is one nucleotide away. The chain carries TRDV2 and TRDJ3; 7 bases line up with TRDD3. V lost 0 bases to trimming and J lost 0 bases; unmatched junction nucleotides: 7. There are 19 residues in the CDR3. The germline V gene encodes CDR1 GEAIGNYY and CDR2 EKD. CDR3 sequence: CACDTVGEVSSWDTRQMFF. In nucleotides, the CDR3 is TGTGCCTGTGACACCGTGGGGGAGGTGAGCTCCTGGGACACCCGACAGATGTTTTTC.

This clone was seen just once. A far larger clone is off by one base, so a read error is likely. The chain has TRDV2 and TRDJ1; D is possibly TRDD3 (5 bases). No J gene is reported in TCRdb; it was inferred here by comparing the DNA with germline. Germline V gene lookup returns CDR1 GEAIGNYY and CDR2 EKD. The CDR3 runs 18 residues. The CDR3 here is CACGTVGPGGPSTDKLIF. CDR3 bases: TGTGCCTGTGGCACCGTGGGCCCGGGGGGCCCGTCCACCGATAAACTCATCTTT.